The present T cell receptor beta chain was sequenced within a study of vaccination effects on CD4 cells after COVID-19. About the study: Every participant took two doses of the BNT162b2 or mRNA-1273 vaccine. Study results and caveats: Clones that were induced by infection or by vaccine showed marked contraction late after vaccination.

Clones were read by immunoSEQ multiplex PCR, and TCRdb kept only the in-frame ones, dropping some. The table includes some 28,000 clones, about 80% detected once. Antigen-specific CD4+ T cells were first expanded with viral peptide pools by the ViraFEST assay and only then sequenced. It was after 10 days of culture that CD4+ T cells were isolated. Nucleocapsid antibody tests were negative, and the vaccine recipients had no prior SARS-CoV-2 infection. Wells containing a few million PBMC each were cultured with about 9.4 IU/ml IL-2 and about 9.7 ug/ml peptides. Half the medium was swapped for IL-2 medium on days 3 and 7. The V segment lost 8 bases and the J segment 4 bases; nucleotides outside the gene matches: 6. Germline lookup yields CDR1 LNHDA and CDR2 SQIVND (reference sequence). The CDR3 runs to 14 residues. To note about this clone: What it recognizes is unknown.

This sequence joins TRBV19 and TRBJ1-5, with 9 positions matching TRBD1. The clonotype comes from a human donor who received a COVID-19 vaccine. The source was CD4+ T cells from PBMCs cultured with SARS-CoV-2 spike peptides, collected before COVID-19 vaccination. CDR3 in DNA: TGTGCCAGTGAAGACAGGGGGAGTAATCAGCCCCAGCATTTT. This sequence encodes CASEDRGSNQPQHF.